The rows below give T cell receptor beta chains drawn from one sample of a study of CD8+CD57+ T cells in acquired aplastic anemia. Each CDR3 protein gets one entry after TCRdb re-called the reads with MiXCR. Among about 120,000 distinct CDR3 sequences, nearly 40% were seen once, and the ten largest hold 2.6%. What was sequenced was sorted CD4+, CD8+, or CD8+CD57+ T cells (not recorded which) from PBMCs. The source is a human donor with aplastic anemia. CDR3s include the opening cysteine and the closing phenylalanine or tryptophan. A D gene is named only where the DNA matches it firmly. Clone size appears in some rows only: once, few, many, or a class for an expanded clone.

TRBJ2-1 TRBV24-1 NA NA TGTGCCACCAGTGAGAGGGAGAGCTCCTACAATGAGCAGTTCTTC CATSERESSYNEQFF
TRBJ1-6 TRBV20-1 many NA TGCAGTGCCCGCCAAAAGATTTTTAATTCACCCCTCCACTTT CSARQKIFNSPLHF
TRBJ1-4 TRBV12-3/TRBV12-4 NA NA TGTGCCAGCAGTCTATGGCGGACGGCAACTAATGAAAAACTGTTTTTT CASSLWRTATNEKLFF
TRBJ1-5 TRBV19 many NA TGTGCCAGTAGAACGGGGTCATCAGCCCAGCATTTT CASRTGSSAQHF
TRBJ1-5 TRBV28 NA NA TGTGCCAGCAGGCAGGGTGGGAGGCAGCCCCAGCATTTT CASRQGGRQPQHF
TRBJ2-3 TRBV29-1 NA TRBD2 TGCAGCGTCCCGACTAGCGGGACAGATACGCAGTATTTT CSVPTSGTDTQYF
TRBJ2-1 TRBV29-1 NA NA TGCAGCGCCCGTAATTCGGGACGGCAGTTCTTC CSARNSGRQFF
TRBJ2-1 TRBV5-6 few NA TGTGCCAGCAGCCGAGTCAGGGGACCCATTACAAACAATGAGCAGTTCTTC CASSRVRGPITNNEQFF
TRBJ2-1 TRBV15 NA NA TGTGCCACCAGCAGAGGAACAGGGATCGATGAGCAGTTCTTC CATSRGTGIDEQFF
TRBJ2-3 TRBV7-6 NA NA TGTGCCAGCAGCTTAATGGGCGGGGAAACAGATACGCAGTATTTT CASSLMGGETDTQYF
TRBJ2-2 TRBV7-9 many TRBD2 TGTGCCAGCAGCTTAGGCGGGGGGGCCGGGGAGCTGTTTTTT CASSLGGGAGELFF
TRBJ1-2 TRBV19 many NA TGTGCCAGTAGTTCCTGGGACCGACTCCACTATGGCTACACCTTC CASSSWDRLHYGYTF
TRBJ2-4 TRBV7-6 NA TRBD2 TGTGCCAGCCGGGGACTATTAGGAAACATTCAGTACTTC CASRGLLGNIQYF
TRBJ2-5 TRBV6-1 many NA TGTGCCAGCAGCCCCCGTGGACGAGAGACCCAGTACTTC CASSPRGRETQYF
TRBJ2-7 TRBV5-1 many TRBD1 TGCGCCAGCAGCTTGTCAACAGGGGCGAGCTACGAGCAGTACTTC CASSLSTGASYEQYF
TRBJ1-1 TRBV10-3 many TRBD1 TGTGCCATCACAAGAACAGGGGTGAACACTGAAGCTTTCTTT CAITRTGVNTEAFF
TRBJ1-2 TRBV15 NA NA TGTGCCACCAGCAGAGATAGGGGAGATGGCTACACCTTC CATSRDRGDGYTF
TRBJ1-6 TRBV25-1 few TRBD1 TGTGCCAGCAGTGGGGACAGCGATAATTCACCCCTCCACTTT CASSGDSDNSPLHF
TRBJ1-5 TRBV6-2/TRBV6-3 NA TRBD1 TGTGCCAGCAGTTACGAAGACAGGGGGCGGTTTAATCAGCCCCAGCATTTT CASSYEDRGRFNQPQHF
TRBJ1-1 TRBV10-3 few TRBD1 TGTGCCATCAGTGTTGACAGGGGGCGCGTAGGCACTGAAGCTTTCTTT CAISVDRGRVGTEAFF
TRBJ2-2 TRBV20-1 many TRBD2 TGCAGTGCTACTGCCTATAGCGGGGGGCCAACCGGGGAGCTGTTTTTT CSATAYSGGPTGELFF
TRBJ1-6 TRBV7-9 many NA TGTGCCAGCAGCTCCTATAATTCACCCCTCCACTTT CASSSYNSPLHF
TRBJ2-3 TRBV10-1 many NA TGCGCCAGCAGGGACGGAAGCACAGATACGCAGTATTTT CASRDGSTDTQYF
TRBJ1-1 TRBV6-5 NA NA TGTGCCAGCAGTTCCCCCTCGCAGGGGAAGAACACTGAAGCTTTCTTT CASSSPSQGKNTEAFF
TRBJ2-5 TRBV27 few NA TGTGCCAGCAGTTTAGCTACTAGCAAACAAGAGACCCAGTACTTC CASSLATSKQETQYF